The 12 T cell receptor beta chains below all came from one sample that was sequenced in a study of T cell clusters in autoimmune cytopenias. Multiplex touch-down PCR amplified TRB using TRB-A and TRB-B pools in one tube. Each CDR3 protein gets one entry in TCRdb, which reprocessed the multiplex PCR reads and gives no DNA. This table holds about 15,000 distinct CDR3 sequences. TRB amplification used roughly 250 ng of peripheral blood genomic DNA. The sample consisted of peripheral blood. Receptor source: a human donor with an autoimmune cytopenia or autoimmune hepatitis (not recorded which).

This clonotype is deemed medium-sized (0.01 to 0.1%) by its frequency. The J gene is TRBJ2-7, the V gene TRBV19. This CDR3 contains 13 residues. Germline-derived CDR1 and CDR2 are LNHDA and SQIVND (reference sequence). The chain's CDR3 is CASSESRSYEQYF.

V gene TRBV15 combines with J gene TRBJ1-2; TCRdb returns TRBD1, unconfirmable since there is no DNA. Germline V gives CDR1 LNHNV, CDR2 YYDKDF (reference sequence). The CDR3 length is 15 residues. The CDR3 reads CATSRPVGQGLGYTF.

V gene TRBV6-5 combines with J gene TRBJ1-2; TCRdb names TRBD1, which stays unverified in the absence of DNA. The CDR3 contains 16 residues. Looked up from germline, CDR1 is MNHEY and CDR2 is SVGAGI. This CDR3 reads CASSPSGQGKFYGYTF.

This clonotype shows up as medium-sized (0.01 to 0.1%) by frequency. The chain recombines TRBV29-1 with TRBJ1-2; no DNA is available, so the TRBD1 call from TCRdb remains unchecked. The CDR3 has 11 residues. Germline loops: CDR1 SQVTM, CDR2 ANQGSEA. CDR3 protein: CSVETGGRNTF.

CDR3 residues: CASSDRDRGQFEKLFF. The chain couples TRBV19 to TRBJ1-4; no DNA is available, so the TRBD1 call from TCRdb remains unchecked. CDR1 LNHDA and CDR2 SQIVND come from the germline V gene (reference sequence). The CDR3 totals 16 residues.

This chain links TRBV4-2 with TRBJ1-4; TCRdb calls TRBD1, which cannot be checked without DNA. Germline loops: CDR1 LGHNA, CDR2 YNFKEQ. This CDR3 spans 16 amino acids. Here the CDR3 reads CASSQKGGQGIEKLFF.

This clonotype is identified as medium-sized from frequency. This rearrangement joins TRBV29-1 to TRBJ2-7; the D gene TCRdb calls, TRBD1, cannot be checked with no DNA. Germline-derived CDR1 and CDR2 are SQVTM and ANQGSEA. This CDR3 has 11 amino acids. The CDR3 reads CSAGLPGEQYF.

The chain couples TRBV15 to TRBJ1-5; the TCRdb D gene call, TRBD1, has no DNA to confirm it. Germline V lookup: CDR1 LNHNV, CDR2 YYDKDF (reference sequence). The CDR3 loop spans 13 amino acids. Here the CDR3 reads CATSGTGFQPQHF.

According to its frequency, this clonotype is medium-sized. V is TRBV19 and J is TRBJ2-6. This CDR3 spans 13 amino acids. Germline CDR1 reads LNHDA; CDR2 reads SQIVND (reference sequence). CDR3 protein: CASSIVGANVLTF.

The chain is built from TRBV6-1 and TRBJ1-5; TCRdb's D gene call, TRBD1, goes unchecked for lack of DNA. Germline lookup yields CDR1 MNHNS and CDR2 SASEGT. The CDR3 has 16 residues. The CDR3 spells CASSEGQGAAGQPQHF.

This chain uses TRBV6-1 with TRBJ1-2. The germline V gene encodes CDR1 MNHNS and CDR2 SASEGT. The CDR3 length is 11 residues. The CDR3: CASRALYGYTF.

The J gene is TRBJ2-1, the V gene TRBV10-3; absent DNA, TCRdb's TRBD2 call cannot be checked. The CDR3 spans 17 residues. Germline V lookup: CDR1 ENHRY, CDR2 SYGVKD. CDR3 sequence reads: CAISDGTSGASYNEQFF.